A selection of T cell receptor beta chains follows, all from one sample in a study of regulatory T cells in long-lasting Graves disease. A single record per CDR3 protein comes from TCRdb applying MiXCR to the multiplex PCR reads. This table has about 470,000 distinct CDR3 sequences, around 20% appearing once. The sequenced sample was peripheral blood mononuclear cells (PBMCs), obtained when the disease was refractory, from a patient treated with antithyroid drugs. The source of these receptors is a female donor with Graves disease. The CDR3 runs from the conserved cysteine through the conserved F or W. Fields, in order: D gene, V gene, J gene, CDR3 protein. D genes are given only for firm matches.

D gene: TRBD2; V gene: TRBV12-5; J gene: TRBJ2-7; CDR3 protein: CASGLAVAGVEQYF
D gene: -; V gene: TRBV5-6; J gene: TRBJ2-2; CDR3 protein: CASARVGTGELFF
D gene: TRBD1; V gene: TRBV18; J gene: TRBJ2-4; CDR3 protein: CASSPGQGAKNIQYF
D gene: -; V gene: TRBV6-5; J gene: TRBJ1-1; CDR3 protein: CASSFEGENTEAFF
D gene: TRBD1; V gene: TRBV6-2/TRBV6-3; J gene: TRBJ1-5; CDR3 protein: CASSEPNLGQPKHF
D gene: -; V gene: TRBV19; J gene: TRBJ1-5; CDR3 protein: CASTKGSYSNQPQHF
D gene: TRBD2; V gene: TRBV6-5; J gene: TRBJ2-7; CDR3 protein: CASSYSGVSGGSYEQYF
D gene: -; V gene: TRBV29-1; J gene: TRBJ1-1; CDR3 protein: CSVEGGSGFEAFF
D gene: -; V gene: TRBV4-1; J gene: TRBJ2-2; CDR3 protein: CASSQPDRNTGELFF
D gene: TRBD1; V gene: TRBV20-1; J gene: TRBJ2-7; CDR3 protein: CSAPTGAYEQYF
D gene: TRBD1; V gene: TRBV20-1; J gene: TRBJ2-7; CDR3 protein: CSAPSGGLREQYF
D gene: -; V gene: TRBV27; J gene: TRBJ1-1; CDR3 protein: CASSPEAQLMNTEAFF
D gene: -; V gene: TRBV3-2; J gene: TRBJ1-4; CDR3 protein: CASSQVPVRQGAKKLFF
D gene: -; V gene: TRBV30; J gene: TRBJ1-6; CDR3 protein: CAWSVDRRNSPLHF
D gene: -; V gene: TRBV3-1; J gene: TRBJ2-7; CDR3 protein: CASSRGALESYEQYF
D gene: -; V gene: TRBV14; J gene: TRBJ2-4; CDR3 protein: CASSRTEMSIQYF
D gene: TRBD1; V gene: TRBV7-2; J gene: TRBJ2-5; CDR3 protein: CASSARDRVQETQYF
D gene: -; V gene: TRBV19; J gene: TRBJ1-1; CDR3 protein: CATYSRVNTEAFF
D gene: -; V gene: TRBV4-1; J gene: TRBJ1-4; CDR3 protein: CASSPILTNLATNEKLFF
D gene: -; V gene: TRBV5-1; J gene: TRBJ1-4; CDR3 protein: CASSLEGQNEKLFF
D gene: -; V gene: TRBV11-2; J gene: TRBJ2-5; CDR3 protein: CASSPSGQETQYF
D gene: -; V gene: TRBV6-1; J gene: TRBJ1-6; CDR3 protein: CASSDEQGWNSPLHF
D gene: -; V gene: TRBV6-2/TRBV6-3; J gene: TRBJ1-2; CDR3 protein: CASSYSIRALDYGYTF
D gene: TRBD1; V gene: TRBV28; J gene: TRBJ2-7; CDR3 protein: CASSLFRTGSYEQYF
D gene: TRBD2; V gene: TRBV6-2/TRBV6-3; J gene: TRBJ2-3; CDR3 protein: CASGLATDTQYF
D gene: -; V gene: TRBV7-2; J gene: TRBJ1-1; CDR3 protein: CASSFSVGEAFF
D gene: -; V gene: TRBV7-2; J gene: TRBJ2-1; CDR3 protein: CASSSVPGRYNEQFF